The entry below describes one TCR beta chain. Repertoires were generated with immunoSEQ multiplex PCR, while TCRdb's copy carries only in-frame clones and drops some. The profile covers around 160,000 clones, with around 85% appearing a single time and 2.5% to 3% taken by the ten largest. Germline lookup yields CDR1 MGHRA and CDR2 YSYEKL. The CDR3 contains 16 residues. Unmatched junction bases numbered 4, after V lost 0 bases and J lost 2 bases. These data are taken from a study of blood T cell repertoires in COVID-19. The source is a middle-aged woman with active or convalescent COVID-19. The material sequenced was peripheral blood. V is TRBV4-1 and J is TRBJ2-3, with TRBD2 identical over 8 bases. The CDR3 region is CASSQEERGPTDTQYF. The CDR3 nucleotides read TGCGCCAGCAGCCAAGAGGAGCGGGGGCCCACAGATACGCAGTATTTT.